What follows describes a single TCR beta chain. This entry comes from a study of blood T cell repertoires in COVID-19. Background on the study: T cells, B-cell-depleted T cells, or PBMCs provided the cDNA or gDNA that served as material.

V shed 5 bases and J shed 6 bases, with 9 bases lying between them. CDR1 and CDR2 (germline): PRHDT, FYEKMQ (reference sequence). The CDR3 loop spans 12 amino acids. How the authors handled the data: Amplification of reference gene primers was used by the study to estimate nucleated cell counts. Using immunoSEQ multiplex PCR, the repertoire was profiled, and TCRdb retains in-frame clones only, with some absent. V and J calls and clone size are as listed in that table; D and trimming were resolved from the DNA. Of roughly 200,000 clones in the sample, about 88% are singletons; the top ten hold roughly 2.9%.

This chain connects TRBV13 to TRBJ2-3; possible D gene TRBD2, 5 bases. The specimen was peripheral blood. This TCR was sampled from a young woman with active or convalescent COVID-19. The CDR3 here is CASSGIADTQYF. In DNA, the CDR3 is TGTGCCAGCAGCGGGATAGCGGATACGCAGTATTTT.